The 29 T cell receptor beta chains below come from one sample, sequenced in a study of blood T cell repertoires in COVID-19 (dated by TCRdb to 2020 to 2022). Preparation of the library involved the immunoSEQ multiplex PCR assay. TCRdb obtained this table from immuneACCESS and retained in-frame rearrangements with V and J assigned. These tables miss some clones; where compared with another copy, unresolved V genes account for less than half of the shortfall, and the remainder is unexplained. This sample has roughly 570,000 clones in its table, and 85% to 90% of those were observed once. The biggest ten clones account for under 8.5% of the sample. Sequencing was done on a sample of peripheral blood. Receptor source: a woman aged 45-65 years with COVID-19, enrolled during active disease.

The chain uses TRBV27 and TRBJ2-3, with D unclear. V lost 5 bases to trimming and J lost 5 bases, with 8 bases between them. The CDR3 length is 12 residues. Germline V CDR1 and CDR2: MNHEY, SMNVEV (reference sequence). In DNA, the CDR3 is TGTGCCAGCAGTCGACATGGAGATACGCAGTATTTT. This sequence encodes CASSRHGDTQYF.

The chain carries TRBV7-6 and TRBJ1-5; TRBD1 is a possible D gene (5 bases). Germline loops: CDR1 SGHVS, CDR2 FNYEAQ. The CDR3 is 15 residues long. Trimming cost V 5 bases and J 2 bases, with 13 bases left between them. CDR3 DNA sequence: TGTGCCAGCAGCGCTCAGGGTTTGGGCAATCAGCCCCAGCATTTT. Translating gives CASSAQGLGNQPQHF.

The CDR3 bases are TGCGCCAGCAGCCTTGACGGGGGGGCGCGAAATTCTGGCTACACCTTC. Amino acids: CASSLDGGARNSGYTF. The chain has TRBV5-1 and TRBJ1-2; TRBD1 might be the D (6 bases). Germline CDR1 SGHRS, CDR2 YFSETQ. CDR3 length: 16 residues. Trimming took 4 bases from V and 7 from J, leaving 23 bases between them.

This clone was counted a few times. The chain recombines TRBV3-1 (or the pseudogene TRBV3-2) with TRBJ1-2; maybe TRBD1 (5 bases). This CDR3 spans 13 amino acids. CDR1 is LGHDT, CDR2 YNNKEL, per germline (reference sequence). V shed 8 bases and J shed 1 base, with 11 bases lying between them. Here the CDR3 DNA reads TGTGCCAGCTTAGGGGCCTTTAACTATGGCTACACCTTC. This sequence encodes CASLGAFNYGYTF.

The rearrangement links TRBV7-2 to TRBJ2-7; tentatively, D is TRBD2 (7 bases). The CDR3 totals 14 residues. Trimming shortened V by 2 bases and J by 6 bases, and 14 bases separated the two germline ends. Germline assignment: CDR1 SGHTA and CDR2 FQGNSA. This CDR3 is CASSLRGASSEQYF. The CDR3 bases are TGTGCCAGCAGCTTACGGGGGGCATCAAGCGAGCAGTACTTC.

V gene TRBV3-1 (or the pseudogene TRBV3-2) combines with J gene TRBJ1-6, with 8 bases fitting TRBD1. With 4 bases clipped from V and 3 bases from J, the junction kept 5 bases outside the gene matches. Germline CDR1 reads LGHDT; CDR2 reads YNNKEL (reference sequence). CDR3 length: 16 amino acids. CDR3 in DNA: TGTGCCAGCAGCCCGGGGGACAGGTACTATAATTCACCCCTCCACTTT. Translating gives CASSPGDRYYNSPLHF.

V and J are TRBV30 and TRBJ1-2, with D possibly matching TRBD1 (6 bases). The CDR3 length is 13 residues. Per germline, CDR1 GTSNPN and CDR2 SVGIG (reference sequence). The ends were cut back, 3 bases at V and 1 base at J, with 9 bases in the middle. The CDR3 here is CAWSPQGNYGYTF. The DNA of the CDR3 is TGTGCCTGGAGCCCACAGGGTAACTATGGCTACACCTTC.

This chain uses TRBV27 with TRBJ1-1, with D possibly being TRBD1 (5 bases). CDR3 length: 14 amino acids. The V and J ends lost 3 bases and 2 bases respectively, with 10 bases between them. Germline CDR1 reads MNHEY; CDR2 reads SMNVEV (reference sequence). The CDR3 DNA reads TGTGCCAGCAGTTTCGGACACCTTAACACTGAAGCTTTCTTT. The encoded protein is CASSFGHLNTEAFF.

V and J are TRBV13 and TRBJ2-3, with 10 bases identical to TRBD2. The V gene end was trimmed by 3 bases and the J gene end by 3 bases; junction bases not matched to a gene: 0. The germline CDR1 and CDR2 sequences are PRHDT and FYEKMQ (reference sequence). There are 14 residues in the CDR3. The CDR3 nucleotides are TGTGCCAGCAGCTTTAGCGGGGGGACAGATACGCAGTATTTT. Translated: CASSFSGGTDTQYF.

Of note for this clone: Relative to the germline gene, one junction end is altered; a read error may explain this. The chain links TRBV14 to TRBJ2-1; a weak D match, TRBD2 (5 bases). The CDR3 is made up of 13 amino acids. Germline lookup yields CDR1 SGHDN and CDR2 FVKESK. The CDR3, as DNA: TGTGCCAGCAGTCAAGAATGGAGGAATGAGCAGTTCTTC. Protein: CASSQEWRNEQFF.

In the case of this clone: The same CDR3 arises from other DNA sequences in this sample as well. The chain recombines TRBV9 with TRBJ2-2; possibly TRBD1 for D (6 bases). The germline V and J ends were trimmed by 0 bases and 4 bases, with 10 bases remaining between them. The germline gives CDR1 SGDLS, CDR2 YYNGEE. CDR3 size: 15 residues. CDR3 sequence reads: CASSVGGGPTGELFF. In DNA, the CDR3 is TGTGCCAGCAGCGTAGGAGGGGGTCCCACCGGGGAGCTGTTTTTT.

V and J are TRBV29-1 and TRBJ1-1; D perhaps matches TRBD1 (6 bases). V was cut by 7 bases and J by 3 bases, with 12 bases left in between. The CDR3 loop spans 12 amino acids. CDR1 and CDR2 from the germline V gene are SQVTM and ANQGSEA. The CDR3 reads CSAKGQHTEAFF. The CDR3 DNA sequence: TGCAGCGCCAAGGGACAACACACTGAAGCTTTCTTT.

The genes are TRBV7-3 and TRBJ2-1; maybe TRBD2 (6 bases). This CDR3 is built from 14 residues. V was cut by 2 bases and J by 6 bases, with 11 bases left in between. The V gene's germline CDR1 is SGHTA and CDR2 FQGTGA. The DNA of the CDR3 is TGTGCCAGCAGCTTAGGGGGGATCGGCAATGAGCAGTTCTTC. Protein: CASSLGGIGNEQFF.

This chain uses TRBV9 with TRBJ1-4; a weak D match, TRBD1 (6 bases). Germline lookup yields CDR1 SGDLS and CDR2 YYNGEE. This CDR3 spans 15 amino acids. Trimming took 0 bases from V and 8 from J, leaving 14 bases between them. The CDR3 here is CASSVGGTLREKLFF. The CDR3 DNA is TGTGCCAGCAGCGTAGGAGGGACACTACGGGAAAAACTGTTTTTT.

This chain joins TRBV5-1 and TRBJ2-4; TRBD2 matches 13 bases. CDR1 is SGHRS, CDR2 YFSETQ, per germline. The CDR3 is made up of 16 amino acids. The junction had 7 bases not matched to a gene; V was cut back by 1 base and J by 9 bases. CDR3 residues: CASSLTSGGAGGIQYF. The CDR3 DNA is TGCGCCAGCAGCTTGACTAGCGGGGGGGCCGGCGGCATTCAGTACTTC.

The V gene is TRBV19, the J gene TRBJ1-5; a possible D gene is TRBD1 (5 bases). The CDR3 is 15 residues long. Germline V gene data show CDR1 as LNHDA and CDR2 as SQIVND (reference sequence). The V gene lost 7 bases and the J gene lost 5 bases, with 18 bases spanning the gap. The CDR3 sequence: CASNKGRGRDQPQHF. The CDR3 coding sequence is TGTGCCAGTAACAAAGGGAGGGGAAGGGATCAGCCCCAGCATTTT.

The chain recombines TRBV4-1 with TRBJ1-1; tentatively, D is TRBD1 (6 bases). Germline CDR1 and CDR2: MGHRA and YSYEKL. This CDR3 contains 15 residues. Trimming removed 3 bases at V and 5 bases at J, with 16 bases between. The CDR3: CASSHPSVGATEAFF. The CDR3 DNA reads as TGCGCCAGCAGCCACCCCTCGGTGGGGGCGACTGAAGCTTTCTTT.

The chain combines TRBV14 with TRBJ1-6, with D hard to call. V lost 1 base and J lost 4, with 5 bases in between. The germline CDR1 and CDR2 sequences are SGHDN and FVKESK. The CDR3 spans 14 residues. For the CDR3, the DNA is TGTGCCAGCAGCCAAGGAGGATATAATTCACCCCTCCACTTT. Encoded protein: CASSQGGYNSPLHF.

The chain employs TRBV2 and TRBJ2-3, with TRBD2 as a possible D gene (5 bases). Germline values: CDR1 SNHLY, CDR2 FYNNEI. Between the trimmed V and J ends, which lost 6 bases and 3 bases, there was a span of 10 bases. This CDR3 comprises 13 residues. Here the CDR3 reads CASSRLATDTQYF. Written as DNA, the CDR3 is TGTGCCAGCAGCAGGTTAGCGACAGATACGCAGTATTTT.

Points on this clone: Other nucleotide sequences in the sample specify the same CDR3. The CDR3 coding sequence is TGTGCCAGCAGTTTACGGGGTAACGGCTACACCTTC. Translating gives CASSLRGNGYTF. V usage is TRBV12-3 or TRBV12-4 and J usage is TRBJ1-2, with D hard to call. The V end was cut by 2 bases, the J end by 8 bases, with 9 bases between. The CDR3 is 12 residues long.

The CDR3 coding sequence is TGCAGCGTGGCTGGGCGACTGAACACTGAAGCTTTCTTT. This translates into CSVAGRLNTEAFF. The chain has TRBV29-1 and TRBJ1-1; D is unclear. The V end was cut by 6 bases, the J end by 0 bases, with 11 bases between. Germline V gives CDR1 SQVTM, CDR2 ANQGSEA. This CDR3 is 13 amino acids long.

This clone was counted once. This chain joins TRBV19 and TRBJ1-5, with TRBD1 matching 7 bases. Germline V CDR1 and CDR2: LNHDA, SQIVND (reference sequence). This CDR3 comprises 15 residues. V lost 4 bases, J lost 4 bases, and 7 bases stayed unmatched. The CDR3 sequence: CASSTDRDSNQPQHF. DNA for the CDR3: TGTGCCAGTAGTACCGACAGGGATTCTAATCAGCCCCAGCATTTT. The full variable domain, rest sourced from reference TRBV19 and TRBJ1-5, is DGGITQSPKYLFRKEGQNVTLSCEQNLNHDAMYWYRQDPGQGLRLIYYSQIVNDFQKGDIAEGYSVSREKKESFPLTVTSAQKNPTAFYLCASSTDRDSNQPQHFGDGTRLSIL.

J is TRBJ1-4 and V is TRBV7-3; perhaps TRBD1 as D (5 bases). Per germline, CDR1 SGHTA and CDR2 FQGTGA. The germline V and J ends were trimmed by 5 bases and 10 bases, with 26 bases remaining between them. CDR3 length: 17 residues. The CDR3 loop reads CASSLHTLRDSLGKLFF. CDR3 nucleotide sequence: TGTGCCAGCAGCCTACATACCCTCCGGGACTCCCTGGGAAAACTGTTTTTT.

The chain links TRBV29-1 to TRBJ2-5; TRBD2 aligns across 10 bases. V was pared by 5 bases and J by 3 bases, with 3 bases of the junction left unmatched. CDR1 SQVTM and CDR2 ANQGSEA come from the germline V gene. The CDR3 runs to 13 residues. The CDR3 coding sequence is TGCAGCGTTCGGCTAGCGGGGGAAGAGACCCAGTACTTC. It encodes CSVRLAGEETQYF. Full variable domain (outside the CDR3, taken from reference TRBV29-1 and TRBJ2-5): SAVISQKPSRDICQRGTSLTIQCQVDSQVTMMFWYRQQPGQSLTLIATANQGSEATYESGFVIDKFPISRPNLTFSTLTVSNMSPEDSSIYLCSVRLAGEETQYFGPGTRLLVL.

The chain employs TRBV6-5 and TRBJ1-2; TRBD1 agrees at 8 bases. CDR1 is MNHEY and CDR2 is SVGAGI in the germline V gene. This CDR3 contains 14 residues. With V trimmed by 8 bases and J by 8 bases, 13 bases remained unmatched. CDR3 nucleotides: TGTGCCAGCCTCTGGGAGACAGGGGTTGACGGCTACACCTTC. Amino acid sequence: CASLWETGVDGYTF.

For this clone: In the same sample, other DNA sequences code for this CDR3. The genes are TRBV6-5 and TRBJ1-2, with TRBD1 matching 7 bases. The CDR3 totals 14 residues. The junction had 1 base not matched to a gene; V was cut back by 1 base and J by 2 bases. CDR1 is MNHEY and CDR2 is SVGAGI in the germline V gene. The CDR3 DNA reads TGTGCCAGCAGTTACTTAGGGGGCAACTATGGCTACACCTTC. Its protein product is CASSYLGGNYGYTF.

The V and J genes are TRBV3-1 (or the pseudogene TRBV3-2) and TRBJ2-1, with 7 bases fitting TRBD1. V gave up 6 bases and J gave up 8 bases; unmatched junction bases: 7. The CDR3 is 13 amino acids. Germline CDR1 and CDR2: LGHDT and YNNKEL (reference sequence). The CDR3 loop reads CASRDTGDHEQFF. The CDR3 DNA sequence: TGTGCCAGCAGGGACACAGGGGACCATGAGCAGTTCTTC.

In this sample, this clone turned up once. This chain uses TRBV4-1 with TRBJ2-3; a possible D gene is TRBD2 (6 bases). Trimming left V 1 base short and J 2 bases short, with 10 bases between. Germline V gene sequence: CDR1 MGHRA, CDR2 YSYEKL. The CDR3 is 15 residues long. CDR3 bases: TGCGCCAGCAGCCAAGTGGGACTGTCCACAGATACGCAGTATTTT. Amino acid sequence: CASSQVGLSTDTQYF.

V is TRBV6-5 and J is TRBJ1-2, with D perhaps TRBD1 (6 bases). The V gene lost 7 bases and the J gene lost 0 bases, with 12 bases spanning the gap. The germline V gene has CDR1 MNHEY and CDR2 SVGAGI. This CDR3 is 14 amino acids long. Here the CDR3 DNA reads TGTGCCAGCACAGGGGAAAGGGCTAACTATGGCTACACCTTC. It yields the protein CASTGERANYGYTF.